This TCR beta chain was recorded in a study of blood T cell repertoires in COVID-19. Across the whole study: Nucleic acid was either cDNA or gDNA, and it came from T cells, B-cell-depleted T cells, or PBMCs.

Produced via immunoSEQ multiplex PCR; TCRdb's table is partial and in-frame only. The sample yields roughly 64,000 clones, 85% to 90% seen once. The sequencing sample was made of peripheral blood. The sequence was collected from a man in his fifties or sixties with active COVID-19.

CDR3 nucleotide sequence: TGTGCCACCAGTGATTTGATAACCGGGGAGCTGTTTTTT. Its translation: CATSDLITGELFF. The chain combines TRBV24-1 with TRBJ2-2; D gene ambiguous. V was shortened by 0 bases and J by 5 bases, with 3 bases between the two germline ends. Germline CDR1 is KGHDR and CDR2 is SFDVKD. The CDR3 covers 13 residues.